The present entry profiles one TCR beta chain with its context. Its matching antigen is unknown. V was pared by 7 bases and J by 0 bases, with 12 bases of the junction left unmatched. Germline values: CDR1 MNHNS, CDR2 SASEGT. CDR3 length: 16 amino acids. Primed by a sample-barcoded 5' primer and a J-beta primer mix, a second PCR proceeded for about 7 to 11 cycles. One entry per CDR3 protein results from TCRdb running MiXCR on the 5' RACE reads. This repertoire shows hundreds of thousands of distinct CDR3 sequences, under 55% found once; its top ten account for roughly 19%. This record belongs to a study of blood T cells in healthy people across ages. Study findings and constraints: Age brought a roughly linear fall in TCR beta diversity measured per million T cells.

Sequenced: blood. The chain uses TRBV6-1 and TRBJ2-7; 7 bases are a match to TRBD2. This sequence originates from a man aged 55 to 70 in good health. CDR3 in amino acids: CASTRTSARSSYEQYF. The CDR3 nucleotides read TGTGCCAGCACCAGAACTAGCGCAAGGAGCTCCTACGAGCAGTACTTC.